This T cell receptor (beta chain) was observed in a study of vaccination and CD4 T cells after COVID-19. On the study more broadly: Each participant was administered two doses of a vaccine, which was either BNT162b2 or mRNA-1273.

The CDR3 is 14 amino acids. Germline V gene lookup returns CDR1 DFQATT and CDR2 SNEGSKA (reference sequence). V shed 2 bases, J shed 7 bases, and the junction held 9 bases outside the gene matches. Notes on the study in general: The median proportion of reactive clones detected only post-vaccination in convalescent patients was 86.3%.

The Oncomine TCR Beta short-read assay was what sequenced the DNA obtained from cultured CD4+ T cells. TCRdb called the PCR reads again in MiXCR, with one record for every CDR3 protein. Of about 12,000 distinct CDR3 sequences in the sample, around 69% were seen once. Sample treatment: approximately 10-day PBMC culture with coronavirus spike peptide pools or control peptides (ViraFEST assay). A word on this clonotype: Its antigen is undetermined.

V gene TRBV20-1 combines with J gene TRBJ1-1; 8 bases align to TRBD1. The specimen was CD4+ T cells from blood, cultured in vitro. The clonotype originates from a human donor who had recovered from COVID-19. The CDR3 loop reads CSARYTDRVDEAFF. The DNA for the CDR3 is TGCAGTGCTAGATACACGGACAGGGTGGATGAAGCTTTCTTT.